The following is a T cell receptor beta chain sequence with its context. The sample is drawn from a study of blood T cell repertoires in COVID-19. About the research overall: COVID-19 samples collected from the United States, Italy and Spain covered acute and convalescent phases. Sources were T cells, B-cell-depleted T cells, or PBMCs; the material itself was cDNA or gDNA.

Authors' analysis steps: The authors estimated nucleated cell counts from reference gene primer amplification. Assay used: immunoSEQ multiplex PCR; TCRdb lists only in-frame clones, some missing. The V and J calls and clone size are taken from that table; D and trimming were inferred from the DNA. The table has 250,000 to 400,000 clones, more than 75% seen once; the top ten hold 1%. The V segment lost 4 bases and the J segment 6 bases; nucleotides outside the gene matches: 6. The CDR3 covers 14 residues. The germline V gene has CDR1 SGHRS and CDR2 YFSETQ. The TCR sequence derives from a middle-aged man with active or convalescent COVID-19. Sequenced sample: peripheral blood. The J gene is TRBJ2-7, the V gene TRBV5-1; 11 bases are a match to TRBD1. CDR3 DNA: TGCGCCAGCAGCGGGAGGACAGGGGGCCTCGAGCAGTACTTC. Translating gives CASSGRTGGLEQYF.